Described below is a single TCR beta chain sequence and its context. Original methodology: Cell counts per sample came from amplifying reference gene primers. Assay: immunoSEQ multiplex PCR; the TCRdb copy retains only in-frame clones and omits some. D and trimming come from the DNA, and the V and J calls and clone size come from that table. The data show 150,000 or so clones, 88% seen once. This CDR3 is 15 amino acids long. The V gene end was trimmed by 7 bases and the J gene end by 2 bases; junction bases not matched to a gene: 7. Germline CDR1 reads MGHRA; CDR2 reads YSYEKL. This sample was taken from a study of blood T cell repertoires in COVID-19. Looking at the study overall: Samples of COVID-19 (acute and convalescent) were obtained from the United States, Italy and Spain. The analysed material was cDNA or gDNA that came from T cells, B-cell-depleted T cells, or PBMCs.

Sequencing was done on a sample of peripheral blood. The TCR sequence derives from a human donor in a cohort sampled during active COVID-19. This chain uses TRBV4-1 with TRBJ2-4; 8 nucleotides agree with TRBD2. The CDR3 bases are TGCGCCAGCAACCTCGGGGGGGCGCCCAAAAACATTCAGTACTTC. Encoded protein: CASNLGGAPKNIQYF.